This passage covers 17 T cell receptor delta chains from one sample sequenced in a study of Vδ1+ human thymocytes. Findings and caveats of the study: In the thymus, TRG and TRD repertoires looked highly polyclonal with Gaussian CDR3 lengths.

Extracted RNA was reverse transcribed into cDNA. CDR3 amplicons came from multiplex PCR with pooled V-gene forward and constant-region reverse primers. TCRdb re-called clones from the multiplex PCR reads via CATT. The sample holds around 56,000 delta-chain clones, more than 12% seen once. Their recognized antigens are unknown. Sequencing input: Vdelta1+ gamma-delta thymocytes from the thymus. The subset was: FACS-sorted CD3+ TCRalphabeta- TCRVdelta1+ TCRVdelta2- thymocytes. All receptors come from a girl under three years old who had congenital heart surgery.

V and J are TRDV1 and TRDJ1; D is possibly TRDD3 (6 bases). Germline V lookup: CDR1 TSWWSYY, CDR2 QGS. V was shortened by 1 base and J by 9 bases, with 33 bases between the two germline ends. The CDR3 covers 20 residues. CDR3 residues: CALGEQSVSFQGGTPGELIF. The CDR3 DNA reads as TGTGCTCTTGGGGAACAATCTGTATCCTTTCAAGGGGGGACCCCAGGCGAACTCATCTTT.

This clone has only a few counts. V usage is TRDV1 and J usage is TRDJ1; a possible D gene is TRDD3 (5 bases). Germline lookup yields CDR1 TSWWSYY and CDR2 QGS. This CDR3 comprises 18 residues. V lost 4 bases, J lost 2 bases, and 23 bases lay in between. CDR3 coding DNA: TGTGCTCTTGGGGTCCCAGCGTTGAACCGGGGACCTACCGATAAACTCATCTTT. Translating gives CALGVPALNRGPTDKLIF.

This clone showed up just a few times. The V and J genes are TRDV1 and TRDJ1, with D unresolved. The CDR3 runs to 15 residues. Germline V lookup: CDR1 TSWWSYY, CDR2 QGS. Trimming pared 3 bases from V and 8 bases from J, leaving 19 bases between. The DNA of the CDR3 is TGTGCTCTTGGGGATCCGTGTGGGTCATCGGGGAAACTCATCTTT. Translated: CALGDPCGSSGKLIF.

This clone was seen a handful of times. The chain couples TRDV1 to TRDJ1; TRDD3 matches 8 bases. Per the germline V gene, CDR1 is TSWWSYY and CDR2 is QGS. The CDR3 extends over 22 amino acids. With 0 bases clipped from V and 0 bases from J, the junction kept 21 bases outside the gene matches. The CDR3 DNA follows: TGTGCTCTTGGGGAACTAGATTGCGTACTGGGGGTCTCGACCCCCTACACCGATAAACTCATCTTT. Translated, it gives CALGELDCVLGVSTPYTDKLIF.

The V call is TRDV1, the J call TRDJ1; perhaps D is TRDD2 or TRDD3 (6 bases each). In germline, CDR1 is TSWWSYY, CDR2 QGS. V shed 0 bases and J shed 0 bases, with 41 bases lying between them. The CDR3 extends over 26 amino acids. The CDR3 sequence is CALGELTSLPLRLWGGRQLYTDKLIF. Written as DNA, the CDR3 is TGTGCTCTTGGGGAACTAACAAGCCTTCCCCTCAGACTGTGGGGGGGACGCCAGCTTTACACCGATAAACTCATCTTT.

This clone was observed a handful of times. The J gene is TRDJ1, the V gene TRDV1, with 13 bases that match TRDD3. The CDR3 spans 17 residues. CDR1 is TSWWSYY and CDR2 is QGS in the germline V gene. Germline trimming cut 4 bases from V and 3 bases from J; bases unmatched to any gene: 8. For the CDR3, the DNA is TGTGCTCTTGGGGCCAAGACTGGGGGATACGGGTCCGATAAACTCATCTTT. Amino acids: CALGAKTGGYGSDKLIF.

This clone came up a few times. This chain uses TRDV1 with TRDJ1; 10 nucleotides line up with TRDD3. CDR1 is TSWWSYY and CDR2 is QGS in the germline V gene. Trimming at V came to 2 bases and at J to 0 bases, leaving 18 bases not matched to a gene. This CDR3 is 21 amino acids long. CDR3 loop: CALGESVSTGGYAFDTDKLIF. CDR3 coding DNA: TGTGCTCTTGGGGAATCGGTTTCTACCGGGGGATACGCTTTCGACACCGATAAACTCATCTTT.

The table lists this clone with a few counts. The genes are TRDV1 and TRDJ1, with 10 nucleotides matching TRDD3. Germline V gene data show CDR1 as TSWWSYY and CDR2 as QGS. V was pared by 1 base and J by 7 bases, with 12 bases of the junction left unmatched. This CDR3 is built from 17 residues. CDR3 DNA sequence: TGTGCTCTTGGGGAACGGAAACTGGGGGATCCAGGAGGTAAACTCATCTTT. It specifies CALGERKLGDPGGKLIF.

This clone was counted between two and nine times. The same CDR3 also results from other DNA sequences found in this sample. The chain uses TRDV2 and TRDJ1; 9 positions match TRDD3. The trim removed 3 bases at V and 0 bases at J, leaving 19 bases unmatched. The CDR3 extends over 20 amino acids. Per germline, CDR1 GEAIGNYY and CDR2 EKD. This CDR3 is CACDPRGILFPWVYTDKLIF. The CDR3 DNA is TGTGCCTGTGACCCTCGGGGGATACTTTTTCCCTGGGTCTACACCGATAAACTCATCTTT.

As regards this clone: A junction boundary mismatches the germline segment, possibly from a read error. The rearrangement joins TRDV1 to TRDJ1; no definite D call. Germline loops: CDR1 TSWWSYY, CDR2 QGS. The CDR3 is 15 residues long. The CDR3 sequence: CALGEHGSLSDKLTF. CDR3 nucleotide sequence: TGTGCTCTTGGGGAACATGGGAGCCTAAGCGATAAACTCACCTTT.

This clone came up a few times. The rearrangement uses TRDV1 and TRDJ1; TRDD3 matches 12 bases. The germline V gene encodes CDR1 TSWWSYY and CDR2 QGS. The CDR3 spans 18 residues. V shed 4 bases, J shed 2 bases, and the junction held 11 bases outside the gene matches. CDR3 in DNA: TGTGCTCTTGGGGGGGACTTCCTACTGGGGGATACAACCGATAAACTCATCTTT. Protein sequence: CALGGDFLLGDTTDKLIF.

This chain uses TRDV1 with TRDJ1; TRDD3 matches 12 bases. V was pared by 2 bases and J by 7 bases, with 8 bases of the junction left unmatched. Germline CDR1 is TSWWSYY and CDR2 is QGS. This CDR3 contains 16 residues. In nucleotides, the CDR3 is TGTGCTCTTGGGGAAAAGGACGTACTGGGGGATACTAAACTCATCTTT. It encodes CALGEKDVLGDTKLIF.

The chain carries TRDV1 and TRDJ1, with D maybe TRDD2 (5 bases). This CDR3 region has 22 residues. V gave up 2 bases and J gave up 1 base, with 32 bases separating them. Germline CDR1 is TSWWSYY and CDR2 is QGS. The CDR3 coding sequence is TGTGCTCTTGGGGAAATAGGCCCTACACGCCATTTTCACAAGGGTATCACCGATAAACTCATCTTT. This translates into CALGEIGPTRHFHKGITDKLIF.

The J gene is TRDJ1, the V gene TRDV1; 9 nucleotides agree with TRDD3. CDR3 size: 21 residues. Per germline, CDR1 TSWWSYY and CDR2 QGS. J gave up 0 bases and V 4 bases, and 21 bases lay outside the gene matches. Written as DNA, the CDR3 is TGTGCTCTTGGGGGACTTTCCTACTCCCCCACTGGGGGAGGTCACACCGATAAACTCATCTTT. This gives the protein CALGGLSYSPTGGGHTDKLIF.

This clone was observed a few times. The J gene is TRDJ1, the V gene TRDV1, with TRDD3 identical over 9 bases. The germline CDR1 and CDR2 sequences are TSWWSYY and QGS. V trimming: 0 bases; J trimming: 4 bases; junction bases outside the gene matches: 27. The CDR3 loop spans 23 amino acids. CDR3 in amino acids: CALGELGVVPPYWGTPLGDKLIF. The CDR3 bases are TGTGCTCTTGGGGAACTGGGGGTCGTCCCTCCCTACTGGGGGACCCCCCTTGGCGATAAACTCATCTTT.

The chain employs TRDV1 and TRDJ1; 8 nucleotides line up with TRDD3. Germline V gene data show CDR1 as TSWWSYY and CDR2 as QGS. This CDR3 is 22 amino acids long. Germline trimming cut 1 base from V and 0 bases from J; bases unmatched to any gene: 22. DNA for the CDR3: TGTGCTCTTGGGGAACAAAAAACCTTTCCTGTCACTGGGGGGTTATACACCGATAAACTCATCTTT. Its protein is CALGEQKTFPVTGGLYTDKLIF.

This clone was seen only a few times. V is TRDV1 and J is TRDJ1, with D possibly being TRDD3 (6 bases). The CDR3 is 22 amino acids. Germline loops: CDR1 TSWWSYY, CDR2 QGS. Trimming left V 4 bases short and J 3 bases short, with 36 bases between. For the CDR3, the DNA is TGTGCTCTTGGGGCCCCCCTATTCTATCTGTATGGTGGGGGTCCTAGGGCCGATAAACTCATCTTT. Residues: CALGAPLFYLYGGGPRADKLIF.